This TCR beta chain was retrieved from a study of PD-L1 blockade in urothelial cancer. Study in general: Between 0 and 3 prior chemotherapy regimens had been given to patients.

Synthetically made TCR analog templates were put into each PCR as spikes. Libraries were prepared by immunoSEQ multiplex PCR; TCRdb keeps only in-frame clonotypes and omits some of them. The table has 50,000 or so clones, around three quarters seen once. The study, taken as a whole, reports: Durable-benefit patients expanded tumor-associated blood clones more at 3 weeks.

Concerning this clone: Its matching antigen is unknown.

Patients suffered from locally advanced or metastatic urothelial carcinoma. This TCR derives from a man in his 70s with urothelial cancer. This sample comprised PBMCs, obtained around atezolizumab (anti-PD-L1) treatment.

CDR3 nucleotides: TGTGCCAGCAGCAATATTCGGAGGGAAACGGGGAACACTGAAGCTTTCTTT. The encoded protein is CASSNIRRETGNTEAFF. The chain employs TRBV21-1 and TRBJ1-1. TRBV21-1 is classified as a pseudogene. This CDR3 comprises 17 residues.